The next 6 T cell receptor beta chains were all read from a single sample in a study of CD8+CD57+ T cells in acquired aplastic anemia. Only patients with CD8+CD57+ cell expansion on flow cytometry were chosen for sequencing. Genomic DNA served as template for TCR beta VDJ and CDR3 profiling. TCRdb independently ran MiXCR on the reads; one entry per CDR3 protein. The top ten hold roughly 1.2% of the sample, which has about 290,000 distinct CDR3 sequences, approximately 58% seen once. Sample: sorted CD4+, CD8+, or CD8+CD57+ T cells (not recorded which) from PBMCs. These receptors came from a human donor with aplastic anemia.

The J gene is TRBJ2-5, the V gene TRBV5-4; D perhaps matches TRBD2 (6 bases). The germline V gene has CDR1 SGHNT and CDR2 YYREEE (reference sequence). The CDR3 is 13 amino acids. Trimming took 5 bases from V and 5 from J, leaving 13 bases between them. CDR3 residues: CASSSGTDETQYF. The CDR3 DNA reads TGTGCCAGCAGTTCCGGGACTGATGAGACCCAGTACTTC.

The rearrangement links TRBV6-5 to TRBJ2-7, with unresolved D. Trimming took 6 bases from V and 4 from J, leaving 10 bases between them. The CDR3 contains 12 residues. The germline gives CDR1 MNHEY, CDR2 SVGAGI. For the CDR3, the DNA is TGTGCCAGCAGCCCTGCCCCGTACGAGCAGTACTTC. Its protein is CASSPAPYEQYF.

The genes are TRBV7-9 and TRBJ1-2; 7 bases are a match to TRBD1. J was trimmed by 8 bases and V by 5 bases; bases with no gene match: 8. This CDR3 is 13 amino acids long. From germline, CDR1 is SEHNR and CDR2 FQNEAQ (reference sequence). This CDR3 is CASSLQGSEGYTF. The CDR3 bases are TGTGCCAGCAGCCTACAGGGGTCCGAGGGCTACACCTTC.

This clonotype was seen more than once but under ten times. The rearrangement joins TRBV20-1 to TRBJ1-2; D is ambiguous. The germline V and J ends were trimmed by 6 bases and 8 bases, with 16 bases remaining between them. CDR3 size: 12 residues. Germline V gene data show CDR1 as DFQATT and CDR2 as SNEGSKA (reference sequence). CDR3 loop: CSATPQAGGYTF. CDR3 DNA sequence: TGCAGTGCCACCCCTCAGGCAGGAGGCTACACCTTC.

This clonotype was seen ten or more times. The gene calls are TRBV19 and TRBJ2-5, with D perhaps matching TRBD1 (6 bases). CDR1 and CDR2 from the germline V gene are LNHDA and SQIVND (reference sequence). CDR3 length: 13 amino acids. The V and J ends lost 4 bases and 5 bases respectively, with 11 bases between them. The CDR3 reads CASSTVRGETQYF. CDR3 DNA: TGTGCCAGTAGTACAGTGAGGGGGGAGACCCAGTACTTC.

V gene TRBV29-1 combines with J gene TRBJ2-3, with D perhaps given as TRBD1 or TRBD2 (7 bases each). CDR3 size: 14 residues. Per the germline V gene, CDR1 is SQVTM and CDR2 is ANQGSEA. Trimming stripped 6 bases from V and 2 bases from J, with 15 bases between. The chain's CDR3 is CSVSGGLSTDTQYF. CDR3 DNA: TGCAGCGTCTCAGGGGGACTATCCACAGATACGCAGTATTTT.